The entry below describes one T cell receptor (beta chain). This specimen comes from a study of control samples from healthy donors and cancer patients. The CDR3 has 14 amino acids. The germline V gene encodes CDR1 SGHTA and CDR2 FQGNSA. V lost 0 bases and J 3 bases, leaving 8 bases between the germline ends. TCRdb's copy holds only in-frame clones and misses some; the assay was immunoSEQ multiplex PCR. The sample shows around 70,000 clones, around nine tenths of them seen only once. This clonotype was obtained from a woman aged 45-65 years with colorectal cancer. The chain has TRBV7-2 and TRBJ1-1, with no clear D. Sequencing input: PBMCs. The CDR3 DNA reads as TGTGCCAGCAGCTTAGCGGGTAGAGACACTGAAGCTTTCTTT. It specifies CASSLAGRDTEAFF.